The 6 T cell receptor beta chains below were found in one sample sequenced in a study of T cells in Graves' hyperthyroidism and ophthalmopathy. Amplification of TCR beta CDR3 regions used RNA as the template. TCR CDR3 regions were first amplified by RT-PCR with HTBI primers. In TCRdb, the multiplex PCR reads were re-called with MiXCR into one record per CDR3 protein. This sample has hundreds of thousands of distinct CDR3 sequences, with about 15% found just once. Sequencing input: blood. The origin of the receptors is a woman aged 45-60 years with Graves' ophthalmopathy.

This clonotype was seen more than once but under ten times. One base away lies a much larger clone, so this may be a sequencing read error. This chain connects TRBV10-3 to TRBJ2-1, with no clear D. Trimming pared 3 bases from V and 7 bases from J, leaving 4 bases between. CDR1 and CDR2 (germline): ENHRY, SYGVKD. This CDR3 has 11 amino acids. The CDR3 here is CAISDLNEQFF. DNA of the CDR3: TGTGCCATCAGTGATCTTAATGAGCAGTTCTTC.

This clonotype was counted many times. The genes are TRBV20-1 and TRBJ2-7; a possible D gene is TRBD1 (6 bases). CDR1 is DFQATT, CDR2 SNEGSKA, per germline (reference sequence). V was pared by 3 bases and J by 1 base, with 13 bases between. This CDR3 comprises 14 residues. The DNA for the CDR3 is TGCAGTGCTAGGCAGGGGTCTGTTTCCTACGAGCAGTACTTC. It is translated as CSARQGSVSYEQYF.

The chain employs TRBV20-1 and TRBJ1-1, with D tentatively TRBD1 (5 bases). The CDR3 has 13 amino acids. V lost 6 bases to trimming and J lost 4 bases, with 15 bases between them. CDR1 and CDR2 from the germline V gene are DFQATT and SNEGSKA (reference sequence). The CDR3 coding sequence is TGCAGTGCGAGTGGGGGGTCGGGCACTGAAGCTTTCTTT. Translated: CSASGGSGTEAFF.

This clonotype was seen at least ten times. The chain carries TRBV6-1 and TRBJ2-7; 8 bases agree with TRBD1. Trimming removed 5 bases from V and 4 bases from J; junction bases left unmatched: 10. This CDR3 has 15 amino acids. CDR1 is MNHNS and CDR2 is SASEGT in the germline V gene. The CDR3 nucleotides read TGTGCCAGCAGTACACAGGGGGTAGGCGGGTACGAGCAGTACTTC. Translated, it gives CASSTQGVGGYEQYF.

Only a few counts were recorded for this clonotype. The chain recombines TRBV5-1 with TRBJ2-5, with TRBD1 identical over 8 bases. Germline lookup yields CDR1 SGHRS and CDR2 YFSETQ. With 2 bases clipped from V and 4 bases from J, the junction kept 10 bases outside the gene matches. The length of the CDR3 is 16 residues. The CDR3 DNA follows: TGCGCCAGCAGCTTAGGACAGGGATTTCTGGGAGAGACCCAGTACTTC. Translation gives CASSLGQGFLGETQYF.

This clonotype turned up a few times. The J gene is TRBJ2-7, the V gene TRBV27; 10 bases are a match to TRBD1. The V gene end was trimmed by 5 bases and the J gene end by 6 bases; junction bases not matched to a gene: 7. The CDR3 runs 14 residues. CDR1 MNHEY and CDR2 SMNVEV come from the germline V gene (reference sequence). The CDR3 coding sequence is TGTGCCAGCAGTGTAAGGGGACAGGGGTCCGAGCAGTACTTC. The encoded protein is CASSVRGQGSEQYF.